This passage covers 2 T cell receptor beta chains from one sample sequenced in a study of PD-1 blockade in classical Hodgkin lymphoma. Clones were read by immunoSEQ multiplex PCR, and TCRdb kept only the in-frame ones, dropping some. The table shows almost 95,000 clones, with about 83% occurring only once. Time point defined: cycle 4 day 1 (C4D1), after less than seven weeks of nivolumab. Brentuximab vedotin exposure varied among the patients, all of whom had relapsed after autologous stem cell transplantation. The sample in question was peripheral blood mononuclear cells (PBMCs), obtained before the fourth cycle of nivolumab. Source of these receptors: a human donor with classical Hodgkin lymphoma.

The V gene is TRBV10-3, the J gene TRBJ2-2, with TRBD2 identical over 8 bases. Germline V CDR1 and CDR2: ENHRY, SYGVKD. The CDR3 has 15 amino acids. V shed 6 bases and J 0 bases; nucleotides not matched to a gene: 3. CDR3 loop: CAIRPGLANTGELFF. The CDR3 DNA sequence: TGTGCCATCAGGCCGGGACTAGCGAACACCGGGGAGCTGTTTTTT.

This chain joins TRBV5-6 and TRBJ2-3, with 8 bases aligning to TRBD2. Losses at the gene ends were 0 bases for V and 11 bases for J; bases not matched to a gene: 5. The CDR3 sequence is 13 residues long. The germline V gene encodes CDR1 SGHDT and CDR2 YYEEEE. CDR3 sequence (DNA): TGTGCCAGCAGCTTGGGGACAGCGGGGGAGCAGTATTTT. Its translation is CASSLGTAGEQYF.